These 9 T cell receptor beta chains were all obtained from the same sample, sequenced in a study of T cells in Graves' hyperthyroidism and ophthalmopathy. Authors of the study amplified TCR beta CDR3 regions from RNA transcripts. The TCR CDR3 was amplified in a first-round RT-PCR using the HTBI primer set. TCRdb reprocessed the multiplex PCR reads with MiXCR, giving one entry per CDR3 protein. The sample has about 360,000 distinct CDR3 sequences, about 25% seen once. The sequenced material came from blood. The receptors stem from a man aged 50 or older with Graves' hyperthyroidism.

This clonotype was detected many times. V gene TRBV11-2 combines with J gene TRBJ2-7, with 10 positions matching TRBD2. This CDR3 comprises 17 residues. Germline V gene data show CDR1 as SGHAT and CDR2 as FQNNGV. The V and J ends lost 5 bases and 2 bases, in that order; junction bases with no gene match: 12. The DNA of the CDR3 is TGTGCCAGCAGCCCCCTTATGGCTAGCGGGGGTACCTACGAGCAGTACTTC. Protein product: CASSPLMASGGTYEQYF.

In its sample, this clonotype was seen a few times. This chain links TRBV15 with TRBJ2-7; possible D gene TRBD1, 5 bases. With 4 bases removed from V and 5 bases from J, the gap between germline ends came to 18 bases. Germline CDR1 and CDR2: LNHNV and YYDKDF (reference sequence). This CDR3 region has 15 residues. In nucleotides, the CDR3 is TGTGCCACCAGCACCAGAGACCAGGGTCGGGACGAGCAGTACTTC. Protein product: CATSTRDQGRDEQYF. Based on the CDR3 plus reference TRBV15 and TRBJ2-7, the full variable domain is DAMVIQNPRYQVTQFGKPVTLSCSQTLNHNVMYWYQQKSSQAPKLLFHYYDKDFNNEADTPDNFQSRRPNTSFCFLDIRSPGLGDTAMYLCATSTRDQGRDEQYFGPGTRLTVT.

V is TRBV13 and J is TRBJ1-2; 8 nucleotides line up with TRBD1. This CDR3 has 15 amino acids. From germline, CDR1 is PRHDT and CDR2 FYEKMQ (reference sequence). V lost 3 bases to trimming and J lost 6 bases; unmatched junction nucleotides: 9. This CDR3 reads CASSFGSGGTDGYTF. As DNA, the CDR3 is TGTGCCAGCAGCTTTGGCTCAGGGGGCACCGATGGCTACACCTTC.

This clonotype was seen more than once but under ten times. The chain employs TRBV3-1 and TRBJ2-5, with 12 bases identical to TRBD2. This CDR3 is built from 16 residues. Unmatched junction bases numbered 3, after V lost 3 bases and J lost 1 base. Germline loops: CDR1 LGHDT, CDR2 YNNKEL (reference sequence). The CDR3 is CASSQRGLAGQETQYF. The CDR3 nucleotides read TGTGCCAGCAGCCAGAGGGGACTAGCGGGCCAAGAGACCCAGTACTTC.

This clonotype appeared many times. V usage is TRBV11-1 and J usage is TRBJ2-3, with 7 bases lining up with TRBD2. Losses at the gene ends were 2 bases for V and 3 bases for J; bases not matched to a gene: 2. The CDR3 runs to 14 residues. Per the germline V gene, CDR1 is SGHAT and CDR2 is FQDESV (reference sequence). The chain's CDR3 is CASSLQLATDTQYF. Written as DNA, the CDR3 is TGTGCCAGCAGCTTACAACTAGCGACAGATACGCAGTATTTT.

Remarks on this clonotype: A read error may account for a junction end that differs from germline. V gene TRBV5-1 combines with J gene TRBJ2-1; no reliable D call. Germline CDR1 is SGHRS and CDR2 is YFSETQ. The CDR3 loop spans 13 amino acids. The DNA for the CDR3 is TGCGCCAGCAGCCAAGCAGGATACAATGAGCACTTCTTC. It encodes CASSQAGYNEHFF. The full variable domain, completed using reference TRBV5-1 and TRBJ2-1, is KAGVTQTPRYLIKTRGQQVTLSCSPISGHRSVSWYQQTPGQGLQFLFEYFSETQRNKGNFPGRFSGRQFSNSRSEMNVSTLELGDSALYLCASSQAGYNEHFFGPGTRLTVL.

This sequence joins TRBV25-1 and TRBJ2-2; D could derive from TRBD1 or TRBD2 (5 bases each). Trimming shortened V by 4 bases and J by 5 bases, and 20 bases separated the two germline ends. This CDR3 spans 17 amino acids. CDR1 is MGHDK, CDR2 SYGVNS, per germline. The CDR3 sequence is CASSGKGGGRRTGELFF. The CDR3 region has the DNA TGTGCCAGCAGTGGAAAGGGTGGGGGAAGGAGGACCGGGGAGCTGTTTTTT.

A single count supports this clonotype. The genes are TRBV5-5 and TRBJ2-2; D may be TRBD2 (7 bases). CDR3 length: 16 residues. The germline V and J ends were trimmed by 7 bases and 5 bases, with 21 bases remaining between them. CDR1 and CDR2 (germline): SGHKS, YYEKEE (reference sequence). CDR3 sequence reads: CASARTGRGTTGELFF. CDR3 DNA: TGTGCCAGCGCCCGAACAGGGAGGGGTACAACCGGGGAGCTGTTTTTT.

This clonotype was observed a few times. V usage is TRBV20-1 and J usage is TRBJ1-1; unclear D gene. In germline, CDR1 is DFQATT, CDR2 SNEGSKA (reference sequence). This CDR3 region has 13 residues. Trimming shortened V by 5 bases and J by 6 bases, and 16 bases separated the two germline ends. The CDR3 DNA reads as TGCAGTGCTGGCACCTGGGGTCTGGCTGAAGCTTTCTTT. The encoded protein is CSAGTWGLAEAFF.